The clone carrying this TCR beta chain was counted between two and nine times. Its antigen is not known. This CDR3 contains 15 residues. V dropped 0 bases and J dropped 3 bases, with 7 bases sitting between them. Germline CDR1 is SGDLS and CDR2 is YYNGEE. The sample is drawn from a study of regulatory T cells in long-lasting Graves disease. The wider study: For a period under 3 months, newly diagnosed Graves' patients had taken antithyroid drugs. Study-wide findings and caveats: New patients shared fewer public clonotypes (about 970) than persistent patients did (2,741). Persistent Graves' patients had lower TCR diversity than newly diagnosed ones.

For TCR beta, libraries came from iRepertoire HTBI primers and Arm-PCR of CDR3 regions. TCRdb analysed the multiplex PCR reads with MiXCR anew, one entry per CDR3 protein. The sample carries around 480,000 distinct CDR3 sequences, roughly 16% recorded once. Time point meaning: newly diagnosed GD, antithyroid drugs for less than 3 months. Scientists built the TCR library using RNA that was extracted from PBMCs. This sample also appeared in a second study, on T cells in Graves' hyperthyroidism and ophthalmopathy. As reported in that work: Clinicians diagnosed patients from clinical symptoms, serum thyroxine and TRAb, thyroid ultrasound and orbital computed tomography.

This clonotype was obtained from a middle-aged woman with Graves disease. Material: peripheral blood mononuclear cells (PBMCs), obtained at new diagnosis, from a patient treated with antithyroid drugs. This rearrangement joins TRBV9 to TRBJ1-6, with unresolved D. DNA of the CDR3: TGTGCCAGCAGCGTAGAGGGAGACTATAATTCACCCCTCCACTTT. Residues: CASSVEGDYNSPLHF.